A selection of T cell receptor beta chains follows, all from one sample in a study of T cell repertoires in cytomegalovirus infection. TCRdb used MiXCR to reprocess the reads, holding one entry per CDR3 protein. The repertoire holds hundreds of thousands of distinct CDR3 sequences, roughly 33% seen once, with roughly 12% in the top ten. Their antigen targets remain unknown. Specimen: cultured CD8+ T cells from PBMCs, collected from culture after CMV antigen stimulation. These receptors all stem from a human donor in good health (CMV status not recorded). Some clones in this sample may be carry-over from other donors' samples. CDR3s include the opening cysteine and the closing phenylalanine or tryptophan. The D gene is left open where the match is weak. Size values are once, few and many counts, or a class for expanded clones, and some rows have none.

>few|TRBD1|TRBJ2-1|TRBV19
CASSIRDRLYNEQFF
TGTGCCAGTAGTATCCGGGACAGGTTGTACAATGAGCAGTTCTTC
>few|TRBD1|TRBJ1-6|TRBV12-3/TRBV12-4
CASTQQGAYSPLHF
TGTGCCAGCACTCAACAGGGGGCGTATTCACCCCTCCACTTT
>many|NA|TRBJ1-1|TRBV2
CASSDRGNTEAFF
TGTGCCAGCAGCGACAGAGGTAACACTGAAGCTTTCTTT
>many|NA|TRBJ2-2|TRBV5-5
CASTGGTGELFF
TGTGCCAGCACTGGGGGCACCGGGGAGCTGTTTTTT
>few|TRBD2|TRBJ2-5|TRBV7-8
CASSLPHRAGTETQYF
TGTGCCAGCAGCCTCCCCCATCGAGCGGGGACAGAGACCCAGTACTTC
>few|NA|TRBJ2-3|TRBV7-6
CASTHLLGSTDTQYF
TGTGCCAGCACCCACCTCCTCGGTAGCACAGATACGCAGTATTTT
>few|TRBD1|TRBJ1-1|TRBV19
CASSGHRGLYTEAFF
TGTGCCAGTAGTGGGCACAGGGGGCTTTACACTGAAGCTTTCTTT
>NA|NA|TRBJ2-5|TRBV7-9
CASSLRDKQETQYF
TGTGCCAGCAGCCTCCGGGACAAGCAAGAGACCCAGTACTTC
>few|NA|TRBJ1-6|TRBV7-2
CASSATGRRESPLHF
TGTGCCAGCAGTGCAACAGGGCGGAGAGAATCACCCCTCCACTTT
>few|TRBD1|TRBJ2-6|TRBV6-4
CASSDSGQGASGANVLTF
TGTGCCAGCAGTGACTCAGGACAGGGGGCTTCTGGGGCCAACGTCCTGACTTTC
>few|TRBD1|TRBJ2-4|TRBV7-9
CASSAGGTGGGRSKNIQYF
TGTGCCAGCAGCGCCGGCGGGACAGGGGGAGGAAGATCCAAAAACATTCAGTACTTC
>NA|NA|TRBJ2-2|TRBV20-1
CSARDFSGAGELFF
TGCAGTGCTAGAGATTTTTCAGGGGCCGGGGAGCTGTTTTTT